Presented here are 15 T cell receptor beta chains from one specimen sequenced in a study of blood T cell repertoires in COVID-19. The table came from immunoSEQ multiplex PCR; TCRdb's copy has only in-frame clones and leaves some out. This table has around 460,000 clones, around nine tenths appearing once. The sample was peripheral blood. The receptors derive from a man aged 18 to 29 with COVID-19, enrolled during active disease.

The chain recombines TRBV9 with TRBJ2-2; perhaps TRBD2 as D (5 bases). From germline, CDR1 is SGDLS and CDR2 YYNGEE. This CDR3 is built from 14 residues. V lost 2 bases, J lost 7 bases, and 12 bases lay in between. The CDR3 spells CASSVVGNVGELFF. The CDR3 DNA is TGTGCCAGCAGCGTCGTCGGGAACGTCGGGGAGCTGTTTTTT.

The CDR3: CASMSSYNSPLHF. The CDR3 bases are TGTGCCAGCATGAGCTCCTATAATTCACCCCTCCACTTT. The rearrangement uses TRBV6-5 and TRBJ1-6; D is unresolved. CDR1 MNHEY and CDR2 SVGAGI come from the germline V gene. CDR3 size: 13 residues. The V gene lost 7 bases and the J gene lost 0 bases, with 4 bases spanning the gap.

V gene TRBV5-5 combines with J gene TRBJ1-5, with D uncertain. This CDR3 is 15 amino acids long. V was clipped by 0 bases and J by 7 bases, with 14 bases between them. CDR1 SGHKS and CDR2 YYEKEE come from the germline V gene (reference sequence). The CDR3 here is CASSLVPGIRQPQHF. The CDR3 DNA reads TGTGCCAGCAGCTTGGTTCCGGGTATACGGCAGCCCCAGCATTTT.

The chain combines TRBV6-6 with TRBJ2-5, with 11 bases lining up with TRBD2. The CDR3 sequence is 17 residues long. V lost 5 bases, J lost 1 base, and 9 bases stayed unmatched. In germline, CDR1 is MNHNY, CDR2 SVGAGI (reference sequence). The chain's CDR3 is CASSQAHLAGGQETQYF. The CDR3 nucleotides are TGTGCCAGCAGTCAGGCCCATCTAGCGGGAGGCCAAGAGACCCAGTACTTC.

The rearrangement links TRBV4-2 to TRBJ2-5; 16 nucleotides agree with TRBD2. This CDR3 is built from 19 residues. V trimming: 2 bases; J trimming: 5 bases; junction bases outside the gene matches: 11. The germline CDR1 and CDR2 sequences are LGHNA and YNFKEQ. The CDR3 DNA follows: TGTGCCAGCAGCCAAACCGGGACTAGCGGGAGGGCCTCTCGGGAGACCCAGTACTTC. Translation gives CASSQTGTSGRASRETQYF.

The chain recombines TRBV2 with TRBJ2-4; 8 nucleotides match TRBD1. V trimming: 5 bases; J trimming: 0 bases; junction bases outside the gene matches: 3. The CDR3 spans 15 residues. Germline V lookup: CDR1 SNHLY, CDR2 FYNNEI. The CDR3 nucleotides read TGTGCCAGCAGTCCCAGGGGGCAAGCCAAAAACATTCAGTACTTC. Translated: CASSPRGQAKNIQYF.

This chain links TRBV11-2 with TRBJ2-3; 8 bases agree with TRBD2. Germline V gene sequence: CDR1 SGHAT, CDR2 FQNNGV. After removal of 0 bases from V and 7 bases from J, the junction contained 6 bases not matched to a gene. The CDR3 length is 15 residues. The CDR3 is CASSLEGAGAHTQYF. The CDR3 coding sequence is TGTGCCAGCAGCTTAGAAGGAGCGGGGGCACATACGCAGTATTTT.

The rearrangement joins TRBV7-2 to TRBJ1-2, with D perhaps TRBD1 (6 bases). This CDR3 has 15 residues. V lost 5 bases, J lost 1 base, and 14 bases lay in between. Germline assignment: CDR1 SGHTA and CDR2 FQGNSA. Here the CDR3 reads CASSTTLQGNYGYTF. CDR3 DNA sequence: TGTGCCAGCAGCACTACCTTACAGGGTAACTATGGCTACACCTTC.

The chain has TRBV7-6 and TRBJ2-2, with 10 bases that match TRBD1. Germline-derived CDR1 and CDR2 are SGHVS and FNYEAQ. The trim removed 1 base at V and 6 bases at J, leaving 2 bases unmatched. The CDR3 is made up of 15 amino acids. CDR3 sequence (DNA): TGTGCCAGCAGCTTAGGACAGGGGGCACCCGGGGAGCTGTTTTTT. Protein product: CASSLGQGAPGELFF.

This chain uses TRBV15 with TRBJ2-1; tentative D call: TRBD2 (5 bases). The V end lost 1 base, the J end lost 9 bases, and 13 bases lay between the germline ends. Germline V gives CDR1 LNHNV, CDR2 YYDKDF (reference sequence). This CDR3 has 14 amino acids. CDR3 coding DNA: TGTGCCACCAGCAGAGGTTCTAGCAGCTCTGAGCAGTTCTTC. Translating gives CATSRGSSSSEQFF.

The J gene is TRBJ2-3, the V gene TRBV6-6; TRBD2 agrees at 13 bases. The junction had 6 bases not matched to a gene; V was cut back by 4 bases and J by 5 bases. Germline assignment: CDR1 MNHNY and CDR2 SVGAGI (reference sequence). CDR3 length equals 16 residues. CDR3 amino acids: CASSLELAGGQDTQYF. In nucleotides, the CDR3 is TGTGCCAGCAGTTTGGAACTAGCGGGGGGGCAAGATACGCAGTATTTT.

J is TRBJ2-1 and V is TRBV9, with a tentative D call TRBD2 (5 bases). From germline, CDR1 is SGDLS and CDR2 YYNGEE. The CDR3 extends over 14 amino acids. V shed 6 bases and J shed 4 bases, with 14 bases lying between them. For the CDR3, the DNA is TGTGCCAGCAATGAGGGCAAGATATACAATGAGCAGTTCTTC. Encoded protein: CASNEGKIYNEQFF.

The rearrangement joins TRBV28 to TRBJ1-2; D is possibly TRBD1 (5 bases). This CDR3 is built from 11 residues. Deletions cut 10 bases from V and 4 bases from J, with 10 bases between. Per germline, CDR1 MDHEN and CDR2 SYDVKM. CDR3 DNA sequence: TGTGCCACCACGACAGCCTATGGCTACACCTTC. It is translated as CATTTAYGYTF.

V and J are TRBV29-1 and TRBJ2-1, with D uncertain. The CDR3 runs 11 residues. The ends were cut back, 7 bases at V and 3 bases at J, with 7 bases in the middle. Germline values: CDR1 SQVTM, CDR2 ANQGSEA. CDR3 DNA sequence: TGCAGCGGCCTGAGCTACAATGAGCAGTTCTTC. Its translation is CSGLSYNEQFF.

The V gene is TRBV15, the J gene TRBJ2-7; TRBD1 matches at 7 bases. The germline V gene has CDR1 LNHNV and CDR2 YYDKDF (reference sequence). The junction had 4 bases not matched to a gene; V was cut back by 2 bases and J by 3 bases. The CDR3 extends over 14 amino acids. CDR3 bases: TGTGCCACCAGCAGACAGGGACAGAACTACGAGCAGTACTTC. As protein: CATSRQGQNYEQYF. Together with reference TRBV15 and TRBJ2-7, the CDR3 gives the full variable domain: DAMVIQNPRYQVTQFGKPVTLSCSQTLNHNVMYWYQQKSSQAPKLLFHYYDKDFNNEADTPDNFQSRRPNTSFCFLDIRSPGLGDTAMYLCATSRQGQNYEQYFGPGTRLTVT.